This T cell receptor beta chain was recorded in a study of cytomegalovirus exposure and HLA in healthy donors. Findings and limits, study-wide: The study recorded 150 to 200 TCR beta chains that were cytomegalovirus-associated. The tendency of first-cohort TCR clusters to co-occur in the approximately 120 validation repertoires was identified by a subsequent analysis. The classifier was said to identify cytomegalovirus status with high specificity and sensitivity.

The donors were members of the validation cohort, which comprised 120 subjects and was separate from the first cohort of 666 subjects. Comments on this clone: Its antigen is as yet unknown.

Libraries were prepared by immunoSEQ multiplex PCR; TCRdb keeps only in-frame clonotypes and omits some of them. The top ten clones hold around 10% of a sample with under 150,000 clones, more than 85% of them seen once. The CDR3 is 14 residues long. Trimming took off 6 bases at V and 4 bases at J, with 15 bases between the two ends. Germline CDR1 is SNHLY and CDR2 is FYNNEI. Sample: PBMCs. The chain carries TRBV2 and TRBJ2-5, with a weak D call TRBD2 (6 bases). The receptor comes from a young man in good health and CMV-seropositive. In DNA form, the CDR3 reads TGTGCCAGCAGAAAACGGGCGGGACCAGAGACCCAGTACTTC. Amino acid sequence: CASRKRAGPETQYF.